What follows is one T cell receptor (beta chain) and its context. This clone was recorded a few times. The antigen this receptor binds is unknown. No qualities accompany the bases; no much larger clone lies one base away. In light of the paper, this sample's time point label describes: about 4 weeks on oral tofacitinib. According to the study, the label for this sample's treatment or condition signals: oral pan-JAK inhibitor, 5-10 mg twice daily. Lesional scalp punch biopsies and peripheral blood were collected from alopecia areata patients. PBMCs were isolated by density centrifugation and stained for CD3, CD4 and CD8, and CD4+ and CD8+ T cells were sorted on a FACSAria. From the cysteine up to the phenylalanine, the CDR3 has a length of 14 residues. Kept here is only the CDR3 DNA, which spans 42 bases and is read in frame from base 1. The germline V gene encodes CDR1 SGHAT and CDR2 FQDESV (reference sequence). V is cut by 2 bases and J by 4 bases, and the space between the germline ends is 12 bases.

Receptor libraries were prepared by the immunoSEQ multiplex PCR assay. To provide template for TCR sequencing, every sample had RNA extracted and reverse transcribed into cDNA. First-strand cDNA was synthesized using SuperScript III with a 2:1 mix of oligo-dT and random hexamers. Amplification bias was assessed with a synthetic immune receptor repertoire, and residual bias was removed computationally. In the authors' own workflow: Raw reads were preprocessed for error removal, and CDR3 was defined according to IMGT conventions as running from the conserved cysteine to phenylalanine. Clonality was computed as 1 minus the Shannon entropy, with the entropy normalized by log2 of the number of productive unique TCRs. Scalp TCRbeta sequences were cross-referenced with sorted blood CD4 and CD8 repertoires so that the CD4 or CD8 identity of scalp clones could be inferred. The source is immuneACCESS, and TCRdb retained only in-frame sequences with V and J called. Part of the clones is not carried over; for the studies checked, unresolved V genes explain less than half of this, and the remainder is unexplained. Clone size and the V and J calls come from that table; the DNA yielded D and trimming. The sample yields about 210,000 clones; roughly 56% were counted once. The ten largest clonotypes hold roughly 1.6% of the sample.

The data derive from a study of CD8+ T cells in alopecia areata (dated by TCRdb to about 2018). General notes on the study: Treated patients were enrolled in an open-label pilot trial of oral tofacitinib, 5 to 10 mg twice daily, for moderate-to-severe alopecia areata. Patients received tofacitinib for 6 to 18 months and were then followed off drug for 6 months to check for delayed response and recurrence. In treated patients, disease severity was measured using the SALT score, which gives the percentage of scalp surface area affected. In both human patients and the C3H/HeJ mouse model, the study applied high-throughput TCRbeta sequencing to look at T cell clonal expansion in alopecia areata. Scalp tissue and sorted CD4+ and CD8+ peripheral blood T cells from patchy and totalis/universalis alopecia areata patients and from healthy controls were covered by human TCRbeta sequencing. Biopsies were taken from tofacitinib-treated patients at baseline and at 4 and 24 weeks of treatment, and a later scalp biopsy was taken in several of the tofacitinib-treated patients. Clonality in the scalp was compared among normal scalp (n=4), patchy alopecia areata scalp (n=8), and alopecia totalis/universalis scalp (n=8). RNA was extracted with the PAXgene miRNA kit for fixed scalp, the miRNeasy kit for PBMCs, and the RNeasy kit for mouse skin. TCRbeta CDR3 regions were amplified by immunoSEQ multiplex PCR with 35 Vbeta forward and 13 Jbeta reverse primers. General conclusions and limits of the study: During tofacitinib treatment, many expanded lesional clones stuck around in both scalp and blood, and this persistence may partly explain why relapse happens after treatment is stopped. Lesional scalp, especially in alopecia totalis/universalis, showed higher clonality and more expanded CD8+ clones than normal scalp, suggesting antigenic drive. With tofacitinib, both scalp clonality and the number of expanded CD8+ clones among the top 100 scalp clones went down significantly. Because the treated cohort was small and had only one nonresponder, larger studies are needed to examine links between baseline CD8+ expansion and response. Scalp TCR repertoire analysis is complicated because resident alphabeta T cells in normal human skin are also sequenced, whereas mouse skin is dominated by gammadelta T cells. Shared TCR sequences between patients were less evident than in mice, which may be partly attributable to HLA diversity in the patient population.

The input for sequencing was CD4+ T cells sorted from blood, taken at week 4, from a patient treated with tofacitinib. This clonotype was sampled from a human donor with alopecia areata. The chain links TRBV11-1 with TRBJ2-7; a tentative D call is TRBD1 (5 bases match). The DNA reads as follows: TGTGCCAGCAGCTTAATAGACAGCCTATACGAGCAGTACTTC. The encoded protein is CASSLIDSLYEQYF.